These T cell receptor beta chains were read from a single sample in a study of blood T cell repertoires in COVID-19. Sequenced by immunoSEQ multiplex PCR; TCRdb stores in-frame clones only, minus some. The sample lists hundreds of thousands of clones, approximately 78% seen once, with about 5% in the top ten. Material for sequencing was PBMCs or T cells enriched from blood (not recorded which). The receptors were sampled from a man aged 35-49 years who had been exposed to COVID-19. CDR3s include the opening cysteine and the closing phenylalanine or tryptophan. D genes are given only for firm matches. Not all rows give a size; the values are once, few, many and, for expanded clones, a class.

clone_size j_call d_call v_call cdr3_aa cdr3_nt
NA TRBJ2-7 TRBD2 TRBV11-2 CASSFDGLAGVTYSYEQYF TGTGCCAGCAGCTTTGATGGACTAGCGGGAGTCACCTATTCCTACGAGCAGTACTTC
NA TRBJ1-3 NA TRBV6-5 CASAPYSGNTIYF TGTGCCAGCGCCCCCTACTCTGGAAACACCATATATTTT
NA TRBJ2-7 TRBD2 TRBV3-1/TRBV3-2 CASSQGGSEQYF TGTGCCAGCAGCCAAGGCGGGAGCGAGCAGTACTTC
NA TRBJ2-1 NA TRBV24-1 CATSDLTQGNNEQFF TGTGCCACCAGTGATCTAACTCAGGGAAACAATGAGCAGTTCTTC
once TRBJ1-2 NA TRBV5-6 CASSQIPGGSGDYGYTF TGTGCCAGCAGCCAAATCCCCGGTGGGTCAGGGGACTATGGCTACACCTTC
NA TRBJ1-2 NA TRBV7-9 CASSAGQGYGYTF TGTGCCAGCAGCGCGGGCCAAGGATATGGCTACACCTTC
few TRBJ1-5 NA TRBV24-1 CATSDYQDQPQHF TGTGCCACCAGTGATTATCAGGATCAGCCCCAGCATTTT
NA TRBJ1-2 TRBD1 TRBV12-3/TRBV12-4 CASSTDRGHGYTF TGTGCCAGCAGCACTGACAGGGGGCATGGCTACACCTTC
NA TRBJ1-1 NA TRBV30 CAGTGGDTEAFF TGTGCCGGGACTGGGGGGGACACTGAAGCTTTCTTT
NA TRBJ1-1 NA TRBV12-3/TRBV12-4 CASSTPAGYRAFF TGTGCCAGCAGCACCCCCGCAGGATATAGGGCTTTCTTT
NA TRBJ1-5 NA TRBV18 CASAVYSNQPQHF TGTGCCAGCGCAGTTTATAGCAATCAGCCCCAGCATTTT
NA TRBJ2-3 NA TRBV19 CASSIGLDTQYF TGTGCCAGTAGTATAGGACTAGATACGCAGTATTTT
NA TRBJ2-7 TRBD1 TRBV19 CASSGQGSNEQYF TGTGCCAGTAGCGGACAGGGATCGAACGAGCAGTACTTC
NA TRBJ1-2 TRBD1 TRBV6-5 CASTQGTGGGYTF TGTGCCAGCACCCAAGGGACAGGGGGGGGCTACACCTTC
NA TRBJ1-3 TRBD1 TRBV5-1 CASSFRTGLSSGNTIYF TGCGCCAGCAGCTTCCGGACAGGCTTGAGCTCTGGAAACACCATATATTTT
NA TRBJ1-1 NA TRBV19 CASSTGLAKNTEAFF TGTGCCAGTAGTACGGGACTTGCCAAGAACACTGAAGCTTTCTTT
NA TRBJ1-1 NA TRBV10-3 CAISEGEGNTEAFF TGTGCCATCAGTGAAGGTGAGGGCAACACTGAAGCTTTCTTT
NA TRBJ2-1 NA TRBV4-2 CASSQAPGLDNEQFF TGTGCCAGCAGCCAAGCTCCGGGACTCGACAATGAGCAGTTCTTC
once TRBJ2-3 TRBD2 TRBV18 CASSPIAGVPSTDTQYF TGTGCCAGCTCACCAATAGCGGGAGTACCTAGCACAGATACGCAGTATTTT
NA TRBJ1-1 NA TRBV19 CASKRGGFNTEAFF TGTGCCAGTAAGAGGGGGGGGTTCAACACTGAAGCTTTCTTT
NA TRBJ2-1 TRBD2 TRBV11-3 CASSLRTRHNEQFF TGTGCCAGCAGCTTAAGGACTAGACACAATGAGCAGTTCTTC
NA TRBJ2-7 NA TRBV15 CATSRELHYEQYF TGTGCCACCAGCAGAGAACTCCACTACGAGCAGTACTTC
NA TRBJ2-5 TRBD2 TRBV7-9 CASSSGLAGPETQYF TGTGCCAGCAGCTCGGGACTAGCGGGACCGGAGACCCAGTACTTC
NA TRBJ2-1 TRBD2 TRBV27 CASSGTSSYNEQFF TGTGCCAGCTCCGGGACTAGTTCCTACAATGAGCAGTTCTTC
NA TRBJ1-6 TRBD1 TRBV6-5 CASTAGTGVNSPLHF TGTGCCAGCACAGCCGGGACAGGGGTTAATTCACCCCTCCACTTT
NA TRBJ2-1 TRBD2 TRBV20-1 CSASPGLAGEEQFF TGCAGTGCTAGTCCCGGACTAGCGGGAGAGGAGCAGTTCTTC
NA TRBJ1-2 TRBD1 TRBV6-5 CASSYSSRDRVGGYTF TGTGCCAGCAGTTACTCGAGCCGGGACAGGGTCGGTGGCTACACCTTC
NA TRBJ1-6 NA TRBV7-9 CASSSDRRNNSPLHF TGTGCCAGCAGCTCAGACAGGCGCAATAATTCACCCCTCCACTTT